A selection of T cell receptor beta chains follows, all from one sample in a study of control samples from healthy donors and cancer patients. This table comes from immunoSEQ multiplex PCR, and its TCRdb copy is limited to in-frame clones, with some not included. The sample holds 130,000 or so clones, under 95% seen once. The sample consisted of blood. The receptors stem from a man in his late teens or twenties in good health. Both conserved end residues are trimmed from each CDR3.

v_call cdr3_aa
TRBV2 ASSESSGGAYEQY
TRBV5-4 ASSSTRASDGYT
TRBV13 ASSPGGGGLAKNIQY
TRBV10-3 AIRIIGDYTGELF
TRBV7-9 ASRTGGSGNTIY
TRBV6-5 ASSPLGGPGNTIY
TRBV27 ASSSSGTGHNEQF
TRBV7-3 ASSLMGADTDTQY
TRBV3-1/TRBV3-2 ASSLGRAHYQETQY
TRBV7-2 ASSTPGRNQPQH
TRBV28 ASSFKFWASTTARTEAF
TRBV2 ASSNTGELF
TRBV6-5 ASPGGGGTEAF
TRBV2 ASRQHINLGQYQETQY
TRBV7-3 ASSPGLAGGYEQY
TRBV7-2 ASSLGQISNSPLH
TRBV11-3 ASSLKPSSYNEQF
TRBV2 ASSAFGTEAF
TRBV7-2 ASSVLSGGTNTGELF
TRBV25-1 ASSEAGGNTEAF
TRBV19 ASSVGQVVTEAF
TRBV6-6 ASSQLGLAGGIDTQY
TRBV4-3 ASSQEGLAGETQY
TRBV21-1 ASSKENAGAQRDTQY
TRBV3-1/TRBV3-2 ASSGSGGTQPQH
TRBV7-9 ASSLDSWNTEAF
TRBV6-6 ASSQISGEQF
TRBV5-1 ASSPLSGANVLT
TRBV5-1 ASSLGAGTANYGYT
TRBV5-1 ASSSGQGRETQY
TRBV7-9 ASSPPSGRADTQY
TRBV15 ATSRDRAGVDYGYT
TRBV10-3 AISESMGQGYT
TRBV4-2 ASSQVTGNSPLH
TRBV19 ASSRVNTEAF
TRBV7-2 ASSLGSGGAYEQY
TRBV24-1 ATNWGYRDPCTDTQY
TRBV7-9 ASSLVGATEYNSPLH